Listed below are T cell receptor beta chains from one sample, sequenced in a study of cytomegalovirus exposure and HLA in healthy donors. Some clones are missing from TCRdb's copy, which holds only in-frame ones; the method was immunoSEQ multiplex PCR. The sample consists of around 91,000 clones, about 81% of them appearing once. Sample: PBMCs. These receptor sequences come from a man in his late teens or twenties in good health and CMV-seronegative. CDR3s include the opening cysteine and the closing phenylalanine or tryptophan. Fields, in order: D gene, clone size, J gene, V gene, CDR3 DNA, CDR3 protein. A D gene is named only where the DNA matches it firmly. Expanded clones are given a class, and other clones once, few, many or no size at all.

>TRBD1|-|TRBJ1-1|TRBV28
TGTGCCATCCTCAGTACAGGGGCAGTGGCTTTCTTT
CAILSTGAVAFF
>-|few|TRBJ2-1|TRBV28
TGTGCCAGCAGTAAGGGGCGGGAGCAGTTCTTC
CASSKGREQFF
>-|-|TRBJ2-5|TRBV4-1
TGCGCCAGCACTGGAAGGGGAGGTTTGGGGTTAAGGGAGACCCAGTACTTC
CASTGRGGLGLRETQYF
>-|-|TRBJ2-7|TRBV27
TGTGCCAGCAGTTTAACGGGGGCCTACGAGCAGTACTTC
CASSLTGAYEQYF
>-|once|TRBJ2-7|TRBV28
TGTGCCAGCAGTTTTCGGTACGAGCAGTACTTC
CASSFRYEQYF
>-|-|TRBJ1-1|TRBV6-1
TGTGCCAGCAGTGCGCGGCTATTTCTAGACCAAGCTTTCTTT
CASSARLFLDQAFF
>TRBD2|-|TRBJ2-1|TRBV5-4
TGTGCCAGCAGCATAGGGACTAGCGGGAGTGGGGGCTCCTACAATGAGCAGTTCTTC
CASSIGTSGSGGSYNEQFF
>TRBD1|-|TRBJ2-7|TRBV2
TGTGCCATCCTTGGGGGGACAGGGGTAGGCGAGCAGTACTTC
CAILGGTGVGEQYF
>-|-|TRBJ2-7|TRBV10-1
TGCGCCAGTTCCGGTCCGACTACTTACGAGCAGTACTTC
CASSGPTTYEQYF
>-|-|TRBJ2-7|TRBV10-3
TGTGCCATCAGTGAGCAGACGGGAGCCTACGAGCAGTACTTC
CAISEQTGAYEQYF
>-|once|TRBJ1-5|TRBV19
TGTGCCAGTAGTTTCGCAGACAATCAGCCCCAGCATTTT
CASSFADNQPQHF